This T cell receptor (beta chain) was profiled in a study of cytomegalovirus exposure and HLA in healthy donors. Points from the study as a whole: TCR beta chains numbering under 200 were designated cytomegalovirus-associated. Clusters of TCRs from the first cohort tended to co-occur in the 90 to 150 validation repertoires (as a later analysis found).

The donors belonged to the approximately 120-subject validation cohort, separate from the approximately 670-subject first cohort. For this clone: The antigen is undetermined.

Produced via immunoSEQ multiplex PCR; TCRdb's table is partial and in-frame only. The sample includes 250,000 to 300,000 clones, nearly 90% of them seen just once. Sequenced: PBMCs. The source is a woman between 18 and 30 years old in good health and CMV-seronegative.

CDR3: CASRSGPSYEQYF. DNA for the CDR3: TGTGCCAGCAGATCTGGCCCATCCTACGAGCAGTACTTC. The chain carries TRBV6-5 and TRBJ2-7; D gene uncertain. Trimming removed 6 bases at V and 1 base at J, with 10 bases between. The CDR3 totals 13 residues. From germline, CDR1 is MNHEY and CDR2 SVGAGI.